The source of this T cell receptor beta chain is a study of control samples from healthy donors and cancer patients. The germline V gene has CDR1 LGHDT and CDR2 YNNKEL (reference sequence). Deletions cut 4 bases from V and 1 base from J, with 14 bases between. This CDR3 is built from 15 residues. Assay: immunoSEQ multiplex PCR; the TCRdb copy retains only in-frame clones and omits some. The data contain around 85,000 clones, around 94% of them singletons. The TCR was taken from a woman in her late teens or twenties in good health. Sequencing was carried out using blood. This rearrangement joins TRBV3-1 (or the pseudogene TRBV3-2) to TRBJ2-7; tentatively, D is TRBD1 or TRBD2 (5 bases each). The CDR3 is CASSRGTDWSYEQYF. CDR3 nucleotide sequence: TGTGCCAGCAGCCGGGGGACGGACTGGTCCTACGAGCAGTACTTC.